This TCR beta chain comes out of a study of blood T cell repertoires in COVID-19. As for the study in general: The analysed material was cDNA or gDNA that came from T cells, B-cell-depleted T cells, or PBMCs.

Only in-frame clones appear in the TCRdb table, and some are missing; sequencing was by immunoSEQ multiplex PCR. The sample carries about 400,000 clones, roughly 89% recorded once. Recovered participants had two consecutive negative NP/OP PCR tests, healthcare professional clearance, or symptom resolution. The CDR3 extends over 17 amino acids. In germline, CDR1 is LGHDT, CDR2 YNNKEL (reference sequence). V trimming: 3 bases; J trimming: 2 bases; junction bases outside the gene matches: 12. The clonotype originates from a young woman who had recovered from COVID-19. The chain recombines TRBV3-1 (or the pseudogene TRBV3-2) with TRBJ2-5; 7 nucleotides line up with TRBD2. The specimen sequenced was PBMCs or T cells enriched from blood (not recorded which). DNA for the CDR3: TGTGCCAGCAGCCAGAGTGATACGGCTAGCGGACAAGAGACCCAGTACTTC. This sequence encodes CASSQSDTASGQETQYF.